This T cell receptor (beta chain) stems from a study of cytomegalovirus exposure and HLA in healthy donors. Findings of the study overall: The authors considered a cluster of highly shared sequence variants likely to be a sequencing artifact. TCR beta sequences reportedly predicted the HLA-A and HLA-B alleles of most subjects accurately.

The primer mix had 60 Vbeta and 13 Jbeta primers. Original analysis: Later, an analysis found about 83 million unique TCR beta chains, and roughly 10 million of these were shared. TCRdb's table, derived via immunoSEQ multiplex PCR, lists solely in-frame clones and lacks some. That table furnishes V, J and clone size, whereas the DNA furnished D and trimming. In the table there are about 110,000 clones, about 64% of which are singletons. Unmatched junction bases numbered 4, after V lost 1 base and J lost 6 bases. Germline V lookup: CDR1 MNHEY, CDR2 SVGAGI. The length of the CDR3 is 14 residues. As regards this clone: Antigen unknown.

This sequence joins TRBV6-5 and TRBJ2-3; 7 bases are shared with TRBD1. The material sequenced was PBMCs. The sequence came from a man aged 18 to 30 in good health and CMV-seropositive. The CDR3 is CASSYYTGADTQYF. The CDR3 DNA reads TGTGCCAGCAGTTACTATACAGGGGCGGATACGCAGTATTTT.